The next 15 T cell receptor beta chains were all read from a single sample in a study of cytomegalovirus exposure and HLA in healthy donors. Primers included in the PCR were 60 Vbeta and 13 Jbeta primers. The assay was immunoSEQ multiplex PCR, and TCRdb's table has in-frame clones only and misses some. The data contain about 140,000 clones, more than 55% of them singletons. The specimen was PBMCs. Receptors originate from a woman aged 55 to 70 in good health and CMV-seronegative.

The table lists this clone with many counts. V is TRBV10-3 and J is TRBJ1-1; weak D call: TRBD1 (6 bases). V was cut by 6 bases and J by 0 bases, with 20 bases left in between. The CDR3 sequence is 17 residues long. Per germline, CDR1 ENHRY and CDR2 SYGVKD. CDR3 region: CAIRPGKAGAMNTEAFF. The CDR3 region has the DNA TGTGCCATCAGACCTGGGAAGGCAGGGGCTATGAACACTGAAGCTTTCTTT.

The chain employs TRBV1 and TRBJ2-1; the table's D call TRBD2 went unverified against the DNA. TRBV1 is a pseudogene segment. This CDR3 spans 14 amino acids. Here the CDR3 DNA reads TGCACCAGCAGCCAAAACCCTAGCGTCAATGAGCAGTTCTTC. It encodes CTSSQNPSVNEQFF.

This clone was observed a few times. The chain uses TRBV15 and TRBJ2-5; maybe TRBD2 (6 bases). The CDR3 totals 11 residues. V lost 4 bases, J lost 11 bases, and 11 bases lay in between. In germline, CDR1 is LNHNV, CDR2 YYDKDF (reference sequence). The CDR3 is CATSTGRGQYF. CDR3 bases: TGTGCCACCAGCACTGGACGGGGGCAGTACTTC.

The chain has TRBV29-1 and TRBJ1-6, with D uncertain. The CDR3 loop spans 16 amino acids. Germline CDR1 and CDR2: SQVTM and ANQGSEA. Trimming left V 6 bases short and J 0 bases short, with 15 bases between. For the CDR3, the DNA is TGCAGCGTCCGAAGATCCCGGAGCTCCTATAATTCACCCCTCCACTTT. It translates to CSVRRSRSSYNSPLHF.

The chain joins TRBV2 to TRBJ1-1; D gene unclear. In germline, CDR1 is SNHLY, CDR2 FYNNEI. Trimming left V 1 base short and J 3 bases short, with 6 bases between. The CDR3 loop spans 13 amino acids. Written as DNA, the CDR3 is TGTGCCAGCAGTGAAGTGCGGGACACTGAAGCTTTCTTT. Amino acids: CASSEVRDTEAFF. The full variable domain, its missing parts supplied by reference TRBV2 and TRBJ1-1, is EPEVTQTPSHQVTQMGQEVILRCVPISNHLYFYWYRQILGQKVEFLVSFYNNEISEKSEIFDDQFSVERPDGSNFTLKIRSTKLEDSAMYFCASSEVRDTEAFFGQGTRLTVV.

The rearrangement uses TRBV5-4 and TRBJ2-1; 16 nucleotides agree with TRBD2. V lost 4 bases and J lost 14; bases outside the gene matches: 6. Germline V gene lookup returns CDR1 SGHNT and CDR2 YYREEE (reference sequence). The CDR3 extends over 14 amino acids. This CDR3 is CASSQGTSGREEFF. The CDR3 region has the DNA TGTGCCAGCAGCCAAGGGACTAGCGGGAGGGAAGAGTTCTTC.

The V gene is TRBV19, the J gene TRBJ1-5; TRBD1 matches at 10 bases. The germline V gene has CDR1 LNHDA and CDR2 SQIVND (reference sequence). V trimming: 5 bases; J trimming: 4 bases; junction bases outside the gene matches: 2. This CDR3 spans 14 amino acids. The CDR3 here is CASSGTGANQPQHF. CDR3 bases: TGTGCCAGTAGTGGGACAGGGGCTAATCAGCCCCAGCATTTT.

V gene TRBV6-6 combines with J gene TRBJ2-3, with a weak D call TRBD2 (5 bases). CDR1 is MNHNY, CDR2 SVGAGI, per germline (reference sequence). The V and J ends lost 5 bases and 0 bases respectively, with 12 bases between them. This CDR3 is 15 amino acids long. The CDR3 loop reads CASSGPSRSTDTQYF. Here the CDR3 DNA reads TGTGCCAGCAGTGGACCTAGCCGTAGCACAGATACGCAGTATTTT.

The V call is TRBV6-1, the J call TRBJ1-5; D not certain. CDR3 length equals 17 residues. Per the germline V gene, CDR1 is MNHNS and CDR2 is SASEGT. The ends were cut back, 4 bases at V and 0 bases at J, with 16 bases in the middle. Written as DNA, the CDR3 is TGTGCCAGCAGTGTTCTTCCGCGGCCGTATAGCAATCAGCCCCAGCATTTT. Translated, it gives CASSVLPRPYSNQPQHF.

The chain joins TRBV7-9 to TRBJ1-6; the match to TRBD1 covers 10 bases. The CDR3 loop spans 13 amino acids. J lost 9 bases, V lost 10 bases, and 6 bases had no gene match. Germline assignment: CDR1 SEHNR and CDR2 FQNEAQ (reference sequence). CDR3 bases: TGTGCCACCCCGGGACAGGGGACTTCACCCCTCCACTTT. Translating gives CATPGQGTSPLHF.

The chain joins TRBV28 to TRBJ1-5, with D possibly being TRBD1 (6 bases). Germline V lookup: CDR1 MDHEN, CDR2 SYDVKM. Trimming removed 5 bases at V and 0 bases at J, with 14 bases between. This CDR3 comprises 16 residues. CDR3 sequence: CASSELTGTSNQPQHF. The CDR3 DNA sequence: TGTGCCAGCAGTGAACTAACAGGGACTAGCAATCAGCCCCAGCATTTT.

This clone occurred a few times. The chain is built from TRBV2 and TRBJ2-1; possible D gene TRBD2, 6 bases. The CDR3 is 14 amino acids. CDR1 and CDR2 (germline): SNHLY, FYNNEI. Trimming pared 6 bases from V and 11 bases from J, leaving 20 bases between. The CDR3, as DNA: TGTGCCAGCAGAGAGACTAGTTTTCGGGGCAAGCAGTTCTTC. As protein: CASRETSFRGKQFF.

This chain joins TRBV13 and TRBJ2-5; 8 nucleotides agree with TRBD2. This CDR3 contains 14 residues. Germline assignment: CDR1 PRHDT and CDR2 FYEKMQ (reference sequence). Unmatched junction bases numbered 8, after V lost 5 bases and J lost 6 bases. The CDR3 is CASSQGRGGQTQYF. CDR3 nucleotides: TGTGCCAGCAGCCAGGGACGGGGGGGCCAGACCCAGTACTTC.

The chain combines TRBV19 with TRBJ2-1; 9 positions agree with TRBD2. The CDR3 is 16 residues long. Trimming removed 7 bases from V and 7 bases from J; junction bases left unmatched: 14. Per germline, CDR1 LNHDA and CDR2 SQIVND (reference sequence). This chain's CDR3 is CASKPEGSGSRNEQFF. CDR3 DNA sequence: TGTGCCAGTAAGCCGGAAGGTAGCGGGAGTAGAAATGAGCAGTTCTTC.

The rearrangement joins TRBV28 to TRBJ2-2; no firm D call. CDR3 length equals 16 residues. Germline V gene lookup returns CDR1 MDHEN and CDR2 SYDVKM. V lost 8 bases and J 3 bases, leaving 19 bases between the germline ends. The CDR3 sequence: CASAPAQDIDTGELFF. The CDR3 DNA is TGTGCCAGCGCTCCTGCCCAGGATATAGACACCGGGGAGCTGTTTTTT.